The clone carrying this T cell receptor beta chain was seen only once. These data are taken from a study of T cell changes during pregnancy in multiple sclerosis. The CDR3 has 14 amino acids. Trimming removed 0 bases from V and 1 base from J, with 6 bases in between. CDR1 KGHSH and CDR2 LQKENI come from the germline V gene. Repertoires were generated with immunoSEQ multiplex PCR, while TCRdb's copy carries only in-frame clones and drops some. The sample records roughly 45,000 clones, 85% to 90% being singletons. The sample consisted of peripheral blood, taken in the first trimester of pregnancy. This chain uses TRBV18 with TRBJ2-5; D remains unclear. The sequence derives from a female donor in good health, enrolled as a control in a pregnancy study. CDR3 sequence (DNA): TGTGCCAGCTCACCACCGATGGCCCAAGAGACCCAGTACTTC. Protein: CASSPPMAQETQYF.